The T cell receptor (beta chain) under discussion was sequenced for a study of control samples from healthy donors and cancer patients. In its sample, this clone was seen a few times. Method: immunoSEQ multiplex PCR; TCRdb's copy keeps in-frame clones and lacks some. The sample yields about 140,000 clones, about 85% seen once. Germline CDR1 reads ENHRY; CDR2 reads SYGVKD. V lost 11 bases, J lost 5 bases, and 8 bases stayed unmatched. CDR3 length equals 13 residues. The sequence came from a woman aged 25 to 39 in good health. The sequenced material came from blood. V gene TRBV10-3 combines with J gene TRBJ1-5; 8 positions agree with TRBD1. CDR3 loop: CAGAPGGDQPQHF. CDR3 in DNA: TGTGCCGGCGCTCCAGGGGGCGATCAGCCCCAGCATTTT.